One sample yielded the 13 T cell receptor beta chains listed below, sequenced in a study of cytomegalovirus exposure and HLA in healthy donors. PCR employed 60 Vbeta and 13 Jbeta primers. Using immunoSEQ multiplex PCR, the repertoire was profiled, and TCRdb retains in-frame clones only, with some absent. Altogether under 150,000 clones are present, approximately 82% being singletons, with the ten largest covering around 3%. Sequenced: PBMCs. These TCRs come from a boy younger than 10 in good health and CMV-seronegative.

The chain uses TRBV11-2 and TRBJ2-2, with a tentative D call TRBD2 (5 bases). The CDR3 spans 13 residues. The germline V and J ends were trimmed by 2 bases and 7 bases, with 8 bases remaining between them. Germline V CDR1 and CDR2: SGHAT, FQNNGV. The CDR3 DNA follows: TGTGCCAGCAGCTTAAAACTAGTCGGGGAGCTGTTTTTT. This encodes CASSLKLVGELFF.

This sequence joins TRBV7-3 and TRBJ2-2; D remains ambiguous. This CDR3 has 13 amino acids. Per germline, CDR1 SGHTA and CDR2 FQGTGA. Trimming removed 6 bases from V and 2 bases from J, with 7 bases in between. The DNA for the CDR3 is TGTGCCAGCAGTGAGAGAAACACCGGGGAGCTGTTTTTT. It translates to CASSERNTGELFF.

CDR3 in amino acids: CAISKELGEQYV. The CDR3 DNA is TGTGCCATCAGTAAGGAGCTCGGCGAGCAGTACGTC. The chain combines TRBV10-3 with TRBJ2-7, with D unresolved. V was clipped by 5 bases and J by 6 bases, with 11 bases between them. The CDR3 length is 12 residues. The germline V gene encodes CDR1 ENHRY and CDR2 SYGVKD.

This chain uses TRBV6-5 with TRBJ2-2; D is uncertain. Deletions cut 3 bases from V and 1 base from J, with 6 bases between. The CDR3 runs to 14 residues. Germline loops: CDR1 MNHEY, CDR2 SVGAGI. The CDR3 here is CASSYSGNTGELFF. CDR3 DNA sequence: TGTGCCAGCAGTTATTCGGGGAACACCGGGGAGCTGTTTTTT.

The CDR3 here is CASSRDRGYYNEQFF. DNA of the CDR3: TGTGCCAGTAGTCGGGACAGGGGGTATTACAATGAGCAGTTCTTC. V and J are TRBV19 and TRBJ2-1; 11 positions match TRBD1. Trimming at V came to 5 bases and at J to 4 bases, leaving 4 bases not matched to a gene. CDR3 length equals 15 residues. From germline, CDR1 is LNHDA and CDR2 SQIVND (reference sequence).

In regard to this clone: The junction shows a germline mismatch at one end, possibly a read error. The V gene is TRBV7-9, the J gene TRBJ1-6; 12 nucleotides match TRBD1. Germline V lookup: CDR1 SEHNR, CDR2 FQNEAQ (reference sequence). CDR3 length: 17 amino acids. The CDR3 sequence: CSSSSGTGGFYNSPLHF. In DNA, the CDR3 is TGTTCCAGCAGCTCAGGGACAGGGGGCTTCTATAATTCACCCCTCCACTTT.

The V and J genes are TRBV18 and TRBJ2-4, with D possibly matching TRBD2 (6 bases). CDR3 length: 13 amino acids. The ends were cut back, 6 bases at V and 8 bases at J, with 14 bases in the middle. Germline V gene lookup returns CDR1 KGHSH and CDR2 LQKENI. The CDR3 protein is CASSLLRRDIQYF. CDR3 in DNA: TGTGCCAGCTCCCTCCTAAGGAGGGACATTCAGTACTTC.

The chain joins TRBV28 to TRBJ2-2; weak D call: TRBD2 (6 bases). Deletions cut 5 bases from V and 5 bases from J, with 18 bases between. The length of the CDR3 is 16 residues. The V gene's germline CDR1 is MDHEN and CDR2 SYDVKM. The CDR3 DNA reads TGTGCCAGCAGTCATTATATGGACGGAGGGACCGGGGAGCTGTTTTTT. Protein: CASSHYMDGGTGELFF.

The CDR3 spells CASRQNEQFF. The CDR3 DNA follows: TGTGCCAGCCGTCAGAATGAGCAGTTCTTC. The chain carries TRBV2 and TRBJ2-1; D uncertain. This CDR3 comprises 10 residues. The V end was cut by 8 bases, the J end by 7 bases, with 6 bases between. From germline, CDR1 is SNHLY and CDR2 FYNNEI.

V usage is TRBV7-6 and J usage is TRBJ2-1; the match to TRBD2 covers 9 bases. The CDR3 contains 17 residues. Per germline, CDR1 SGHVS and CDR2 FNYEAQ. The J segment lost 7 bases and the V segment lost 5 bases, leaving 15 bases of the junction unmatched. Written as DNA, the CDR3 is TGTGCCAGCAGCCGTACATCGGCGGGAGGGTCAAGGAATGAGCAGTTCTTC. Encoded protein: CASSRTSAGGSRNEQFF.

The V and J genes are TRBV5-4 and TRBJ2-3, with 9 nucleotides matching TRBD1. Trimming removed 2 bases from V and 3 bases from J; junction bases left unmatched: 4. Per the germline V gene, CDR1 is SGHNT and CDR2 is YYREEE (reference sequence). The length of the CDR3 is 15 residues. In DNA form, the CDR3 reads TGTGCCAGCAGCTTAAGGACAGGGGTGACAGATACGCAGTATTTT. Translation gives CASSLRTGVTDTQYF.

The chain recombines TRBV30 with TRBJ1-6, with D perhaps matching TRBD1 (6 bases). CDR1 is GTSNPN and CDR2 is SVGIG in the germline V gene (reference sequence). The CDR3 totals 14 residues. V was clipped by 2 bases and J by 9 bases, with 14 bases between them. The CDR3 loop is CAWSKGEGSSPLHF. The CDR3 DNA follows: TGTGCCTGGAGTAAGGGGGAGGGAAGTTCACCCCTCCACTTT.

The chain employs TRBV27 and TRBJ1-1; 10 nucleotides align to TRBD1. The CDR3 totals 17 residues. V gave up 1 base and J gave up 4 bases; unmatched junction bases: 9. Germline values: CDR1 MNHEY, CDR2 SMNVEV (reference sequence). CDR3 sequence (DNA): TGTGCCAGCAGTTTATTGGGGACAGGGGCAATAAGCACTGAAGCTTTCTTT. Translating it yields CASSLLGTGAISTEAFF.